The sequence of this T cell receptor (beta chain) was determined in a study of PD-1 blockade in classical Hodgkin lymphoma (TCRdb year 2020). General notes on the study: Nivolumab dosing was 3 mg/kg intravenously every 2 weeks, continuing until either disease progression or unacceptable toxicity. The study used TCR beta sequencing and CyTOF to define a peripheral blood immune signature of response to PD-1 blockade in classical Hodgkin lymphoma. Points the paper makes about the study in general: Trial patients achieving complete response had baseline diversity similar to newly diagnosed patients, whereas partial responders and progressors had significantly lower diversity. CD4+ but not CD8+ TCR diversity rose significantly by C4D1 (p=0.0027 vs p=0.16), most apparent in complete responders (p=0.02). Baseline TCR diversity was reported to be lower in newly diagnosed patients than in healthy donors and to be lower still in relapsed/refractory patients. Patients starting nivolumab less than 1 year after ASCT had lower diversity and were excluded from later analyses to avoid confounding by immune reconstitution. Only a single clinical trial cohort was studied, and what caused the repertoire differences, possibly disease activity or prior therapy, remained undefined.

Genomic DNA was extracted with the Qiagen DNeasy kit from unsorted PBMCs and from negatively selected CD4+ and CD8+ fractions. Using primers that anneal to V and J segments, immunoSEQ multiplex PCR amplified the TCR beta CDR3 regions. Amplification bias was minimized using a synthetic immune receptor repertoire, and residual bias was removed computationally after sequencing. The study's own analysis went as follows. Custom Python scripts were used to quantify repertoire diversity as the Shannon entropy index. Unsorted, CD4+ and CD8+ repertoires were examined separately, except in combined analyses, for which CD4+ and CD8+ sequences were merged in silico. Clonal expansion was defined as a frequency increase of at least 2-fold after treatment compared with C1D1, and clones undetected at baseline were assigned a pseudocount of 0.5. Clones with 0 or 1 copy at C1D1 were classified as singleton clones, and clones with 2 or more copies were classified as non-singleton clones. Clones expanded in unsorted samples were annotated as CD4+, CD8+ or unknown by matching protein sequences in sorted samples from the same patient. Wilcoxon tests on paired samples were used to test diversity changes from C1D1 to C4D1. Sourced from immuneACCESS, this table was stored by TCRdb with only in-frame sequences that have V and J called. A share of the clones is absent; for the studies checked, an unresolved V gene accounts for under half, and the remainder has no known explanation. From that table come the V and J calls and clone size; the DNA was used to work out D and trimming. This sample is represented by some 21,000 clones; about 85% of them were singletons. The leading ten clones occupy about 14% of the sample.

This clone was counted between two and nine times. Its antigen is currently not known. Base qualities are not provided; no much larger clone lies one nucleotide away. CDR3 length: 14 amino acids, cysteine to phenylalanine. Kept here is only the CDR3 DNA, which spans 42 bases and is read in frame from base 1. Germline trimming amounts to 4 bases on V and 4 bases on J, with 5 as the count of junction bases outside the gene matches. As encoded in the germline V gene, CDR1 is SGHVS while CDR2 is FQNEAQ. The sample's time point, from its label and the paper: cycle 4 day 1 (C4D1), after five to seven weeks of nivolumab. Every trial patient had relapsed after autologous stem cell transplantation, and cohorts A, B and C differed in prior brentuximab vedotin exposure. The trial cohort was composed of 56 patients with relapsed/refractory classical Hodgkin lymphoma, for whom complete response, partial response or progressive disease was recorded as best overall response. Trial patients were treated with single-agent nivolumab in the multi-cohort phase II CheckMate 205 trial. Best overall response was determined by an independent review committee according to the 2007 International Working Group response criteria. PBMCs from the trial were collected at three points: immediately before nivolumab initiation (C1D1), and during therapy at cycle 2 day 1 and cycle 4 day 1. After peripheral blood was drawn into 8 mL Vacutainer Cell Preparation Tubes, PBMCs were isolated by centrifugation and then cryopreserved.

The input for sequencing was peripheral blood mononuclear cells (PBMCs), taken before the fourth cycle of nivolumab. Here the chain combines TRBV7-8 and TRBJ2-7, and 9 junction bases match TRBD1. The receptor's source is a human donor with classical Hodgkin lymphoma. The DNA sequence is given as TGTGCCAGCAGCTACAGGGGGCTGGGGTACGAGCAGTACTTC. Translated, this is CASSYRGLGYEQYF.